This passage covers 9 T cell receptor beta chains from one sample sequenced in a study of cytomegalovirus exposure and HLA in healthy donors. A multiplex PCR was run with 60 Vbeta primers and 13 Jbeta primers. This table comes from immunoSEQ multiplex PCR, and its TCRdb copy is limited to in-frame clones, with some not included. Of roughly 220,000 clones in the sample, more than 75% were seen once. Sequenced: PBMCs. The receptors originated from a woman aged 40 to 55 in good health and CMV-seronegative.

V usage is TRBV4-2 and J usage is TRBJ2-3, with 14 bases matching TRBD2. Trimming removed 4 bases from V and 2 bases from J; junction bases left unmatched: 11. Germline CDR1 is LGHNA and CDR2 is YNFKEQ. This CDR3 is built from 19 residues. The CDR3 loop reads CASSRSIGLAGGTTDTQYF. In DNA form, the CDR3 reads TGTGCCAGCAGCCGCTCGATTGGACTAGCGGGAGGCACCACAGATACGCAGTATTTT.

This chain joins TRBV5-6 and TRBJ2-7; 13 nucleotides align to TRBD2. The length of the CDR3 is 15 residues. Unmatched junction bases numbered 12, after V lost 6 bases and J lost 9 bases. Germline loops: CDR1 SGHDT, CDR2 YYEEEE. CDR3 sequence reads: CASNSKGLAGVGQYF. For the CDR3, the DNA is TGTGCCAGCAACTCTAAAGGACTAGCGGGGGTAGGGCAGTACTTC.

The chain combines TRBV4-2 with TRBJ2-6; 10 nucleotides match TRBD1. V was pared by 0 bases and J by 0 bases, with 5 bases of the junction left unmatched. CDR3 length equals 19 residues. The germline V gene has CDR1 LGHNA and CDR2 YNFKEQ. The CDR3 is CASSQEGTGDSSGANVLTF. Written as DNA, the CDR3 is TGTGCCAGCAGCCAAGAAGGGACAGGGGATAGCTCTGGGGCCAACGTCCTGACTTTC.

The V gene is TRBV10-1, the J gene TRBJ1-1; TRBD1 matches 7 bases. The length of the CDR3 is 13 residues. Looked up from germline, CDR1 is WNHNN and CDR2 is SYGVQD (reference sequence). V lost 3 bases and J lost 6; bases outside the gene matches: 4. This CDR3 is CASSEGTAPEAFF. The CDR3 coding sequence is TGCGCCAGCAGTGAAGGGACAGCCCCTGAAGCTTTCTTT.

The chain's CDR3 is CASSKRTANYGYTF. The CDR3, as DNA: TGTGCCAGCAGCAAACGGACAGCTAACTATGGCTACACCTTC. The chain uses TRBV21-1 and TRBJ1-2; TRBD1 is the table's D call, not checked against the DNA. TRBV21-1 is described as a pseudogene. The CDR3 extends over 14 amino acids.

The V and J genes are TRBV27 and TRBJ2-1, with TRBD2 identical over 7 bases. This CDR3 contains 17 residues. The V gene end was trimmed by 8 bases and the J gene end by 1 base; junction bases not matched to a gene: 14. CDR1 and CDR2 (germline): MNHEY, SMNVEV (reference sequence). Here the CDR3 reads CASPRAGDTVSYNEQFF. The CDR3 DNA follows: TGTGCCAGCCCTCGGGCGGGAGATACAGTGTCCTACAATGAGCAGTTCTTC.

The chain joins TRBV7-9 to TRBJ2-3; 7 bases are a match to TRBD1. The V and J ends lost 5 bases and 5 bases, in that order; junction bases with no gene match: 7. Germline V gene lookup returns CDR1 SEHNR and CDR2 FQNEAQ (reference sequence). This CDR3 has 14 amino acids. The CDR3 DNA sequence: TGTGCCAGCAGCATTAGACAGGGCATAGATACGCAGTATTTT. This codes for CASSIRQGIDTQYF.

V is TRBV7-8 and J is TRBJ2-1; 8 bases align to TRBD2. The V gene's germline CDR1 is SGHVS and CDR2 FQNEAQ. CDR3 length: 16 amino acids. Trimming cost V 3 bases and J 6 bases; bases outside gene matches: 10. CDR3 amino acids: CASSFFSGNGPNEQFF. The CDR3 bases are TGTGCCAGCAGCTTCTTTAGCGGGAATGGTCCCAATGAGCAGTTCTTC.

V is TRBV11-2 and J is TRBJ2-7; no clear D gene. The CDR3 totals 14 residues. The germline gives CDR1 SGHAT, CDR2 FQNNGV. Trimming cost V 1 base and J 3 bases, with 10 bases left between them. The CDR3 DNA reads TGTGCCAGCAGCTTAGCCCCACTGCTCTACGAGCAGTACTTC. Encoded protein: CASSLAPLLYEQYF.